The next 18 T cell receptor beta chains were all read from a single sample in a study of T cells after yellow fever vaccination. TCRdb analysed the 5' RACE reads with MiXCR anew, one entry per CDR3 protein. The data show about 340,000 distinct CDR3 sequences, with around 12% seen just once and 3.2% held by the top ten. Source: CD4+ T cells sorted from PBMCs, taken 15 days after the yellow fever booster vaccination. The receptors stem from a man in his late teens or twenties who received the YFV17D yellow fever vaccine.

V usage is TRBV5-1 and J usage is TRBJ2-2, with D perhaps TRBD1 or TRBD2 (5 bases each). Germline V lookup: CDR1 SGHRS, CDR2 YFSETQ. The CDR3 length is 16 residues. Deletions cut 0 bases from V and 4 bases from J, with 13 bases between. The CDR3 here is CASSLARTGTTGELFF. The CDR3 DNA reads as TGCGCCAGCAGCTTGGCTCGGACGGGGACCACCGGGGAGCTGTTTTTT. The complete variable domain, with remaining parts taken from reference TRBV5-1 and TRBJ2-2, reads KAGVTQTPRYLIKTRGQQVTLSCSPISGHRSVSWYQQTPGQGLQFLFEYFSETQRNKGNFPGRFSGRQFSNSRSEMNVSTLELGDSALYLCASSLARTGTTGELFFGEGSRLTVL.

V and J are TRBV12-3 or TRBV12-4 and TRBJ1-1; D unclear. With 7 bases removed from V and 1 base from J, the gap between germline ends came to 13 bases. The CDR3 consists of 14 residues. The CDR3 protein is CASTLSAANTEAFF. The CDR3 region has the DNA TGTGCCAGCACCCTCTCGGCCGCGAACACTGAAGCTTTCTTT.

V is TRBV7-9 and J is TRBJ2-2; TRBD1 might be the D (6 bases). The CDR3 loop spans 14 amino acids. The V end was cut by 5 bases, the J end by 4 bases, with 11 bases between. Germline V gene lookup returns CDR1 SEHNR and CDR2 FQNEAQ (reference sequence). CDR3 nucleotide sequence: TGTGCCAGCAGCCGGACAGATGGCACCGGGGAGCTGTTTTTT. The encoded protein is CASSRTDGTGELFF.

This clonotype was detected only a few times. CDR3 protein: CASQGGPNYQETQYF. CDR3 DNA: TGTGCCAGTCAAGGGGGCCCGAACTACCAAGAGACCCAGTACTTC. The chain combines TRBV6-2 or TRBV6-3 with TRBJ2-5; 7 positions agree with TRBD1. V lost 9 bases and J lost 0; bases outside the gene matches: 10. The CDR3 is made up of 15 amino acids. Germline CDR1 reads MNHEY; CDR2 reads SVGEGT.

The rearrangement uses TRBV7-2 and TRBJ1-1; TRBD1 agrees at 7 bases. The CDR3 runs to 14 residues. Losses at the gene ends were 5 bases for V and 11 bases for J; bases not matched to a gene: 14. CDR1 and CDR2 (germline): SGHTA, FQGNSA. Here the CDR3 DNA reads TGTGCCAGCAGCCCCCAGCCGACAGGGAAGGAGGCTTTCTTT. Translating gives CASSPQPTGKEAFF.

The rearrangement uses TRBV28 and TRBJ2-7; D may be TRBD1 (5 bases). The ends were cut back, 6 bases at V and 5 bases at J, with 17 bases in the middle. The CDR3 is made up of 14 amino acids. Germline V gene data show CDR1 as MDHEN and CDR2 as SYDVKM. CDR3 DNA: TGTGCCAGCAGCCCGCTTGGGGCGGTTCACGAGCAGTACGTC. Residues: CASSPLGAVHEQYV.

This clonotype appeared a single time. V and J are TRBV28 and TRBJ1-2; tentatively, D is TRBD1 (5 bases). With 8 bases removed from V and 4 bases from J, the gap between germline ends came to 14 bases. The CDR3 consists of 13 residues. Germline V CDR1 and CDR2: MDHEN, SYDVKM. CDR3 region: CASGYGDRYGYTF. For the CDR3, the DNA is TGTGCCAGCGGGTACGGGGACCGCTATGGCTACACCTTC.

This clonotype has just a few counts. V gene TRBV29-1 combines with J gene TRBJ2-3; D gene unclear. Trimming cost V 4 bases and J 1 base, with 12 bases left between them. This CDR3 contains 14 residues. Germline V gene data show CDR1 as SQVTM and CDR2 as ANQGSEA. CDR3 sequence: CSVGAHLRTDTQYF. The CDR3 nucleotides read TGCAGCGTTGGGGCCCACCTTCGCACAGATACGCAGTATTTT.

The chain joins TRBV7-2 to TRBJ1-1, with D tentatively TRBD1 (6 bases). V dropped 5 bases and J dropped 4 bases, with 14 bases sitting between them. Germline CDR1 reads SGHTA; CDR2 reads FQGNSA. The CDR3 totals 14 residues. CDR3: CASSARQEATEAFF. In nucleotides, the CDR3 is TGTGCCAGCAGCGCACGACAGGAGGCCACTGAAGCTTTCTTT.

The rearrangement joins TRBV6-6 to TRBJ2-7, with 8 bases lining up with TRBD1. V lost 3 bases to trimming and J lost 0 bases; unmatched junction nucleotides: 7. CDR3 length equals 16 residues. The germline V gene has CDR1 MNHNY and CDR2 SVGAGI (reference sequence). CDR3 sequence: CASSYQATGGSYEQYV. DNA for the CDR3: TGTGCCAGCAGTTATCAGGCTACAGGGGGCTCCTACGAGCAGTACGTC.

This clonotype has a handful of counts. V usage is TRBV20-1 and J usage is TRBJ2-5, with D maybe TRBD2 (6 bases). Germline V CDR1 and CDR2: DFQATT, SNEGSKA (reference sequence). The CDR3 length is 14 residues. V lost 3 bases and J lost 3, with 14 bases in between. The CDR3 coding sequence is TGCAGTGCTAGGCAGGCTAGCGCGGAAGAGACCCAGTACTTC. It yields the protein CSARQASAEETQYF.

This clonotype showed up just a few times. CDR3 bases: TGTGCCAGCAGCCTGAACGGGGGGACCCAAGAGACCCAGTACTTC. Amino acids: CASSLNGGTQETQYF. This chain connects TRBV12-3 or TRBV12-4 to TRBJ2-5, with 7 bases that match TRBD2. V lost 6 bases to trimming and J lost 1 base; unmatched junction nucleotides: 8. The CDR3 runs to 15 residues.

J is TRBJ2-3 and V is TRBV7-3; TRBD1 matches at 10 bases. Germline CDR1 reads SGHTA; CDR2 reads FQGTGA. The CDR3 is 15 residues long. Germline trimming cut 2 bases from V and 6 bases from J; bases unmatched to any gene: 5. The CDR3, as DNA: TGTGCCAGCAGCTTAGTGGGGGACAGGGGTGATACGCAGTATTTT. This sequence encodes CASSLVGDRGDTQYF.

A few counts support this clonotype. The V gene is TRBV14, the J gene TRBJ2-1; TRBD2 matches at 7 bases. Trimming cost V 5 bases and J 13 bases; bases outside gene matches: 23. The CDR3 is 17 residues long. Germline V gives CDR1 SGHDN, CDR2 FVKESK. CDR3 nucleotide sequence: TGTGCCAGCAGCTCGTTCCTGCGGGGGACGATCCGTACTACTCAGTTCTTC. This encodes CASSSFLRGTIRTTQFF.

This clonotype has more than one count but fewer than ten. The V and J genes are TRBV4-2 and TRBJ2-5; D is tentatively TRBD1 or TRBD2 (6 bases each). The V end lost 0 bases, the J end lost 8 bases, and 13 bases lay between the germline ends. The CDR3 sequence is 14 residues long. CDR1 LGHNA and CDR2 YNFKEQ come from the germline V gene. The CDR3 DNA sequence: TGTGCCAGCAGCCAAGAGGTTGGAGGGGGAACCCAGTACTTC. As protein: CASSQEVGGGTQYF.

This clonotype was observed a handful of times. V gene TRBV11-2 combines with J gene TRBJ1-1; no firm D call. CDR3 length: 14 amino acids. The germline V gene encodes CDR1 SGHAT and CDR2 FQNNGV. Between the trimmed V and J ends, which lost 2 bases and 4 bases, there was a span of 11 bases. In DNA form, the CDR3 reads TGTGCCAGCAGCTTAATTGCTGGGGTCACTGAAGCTTTCTTT. Translated: CASSLIAGVTEAFF.

This clonotype turned up a few times. V and J are TRBV6-2 or TRBV6-3 and TRBJ2-7; D is unclear. In germline, CDR1 is MNHEY, CDR2 SVGEGT. V was cut by 6 bases and J by 3 bases, with 6 bases left in between. CDR3 length: 11 amino acids. In DNA form, the CDR3 reads TGTGCCAGCAGCCTTCACTACGAGCAGTACTTC. Translating it yields CASSLHYEQYF.

This clonotype was observed a few times. The chain carries TRBV18 and TRBJ2-1; 7 bases fit TRBD1. Germline CDR1 is KGHSH and CDR2 is LQKENI. CDR3 length: 15 amino acids. The V segment lost 2 bases and the J segment 2 bases; nucleotides outside the gene matches: 3. The CDR3 here is CASSPTGQTYNEQFF. CDR3 coding DNA: TGTGCCAGCTCACCAACGGGACAGACCTACAATGAGCAGTTCTTC.